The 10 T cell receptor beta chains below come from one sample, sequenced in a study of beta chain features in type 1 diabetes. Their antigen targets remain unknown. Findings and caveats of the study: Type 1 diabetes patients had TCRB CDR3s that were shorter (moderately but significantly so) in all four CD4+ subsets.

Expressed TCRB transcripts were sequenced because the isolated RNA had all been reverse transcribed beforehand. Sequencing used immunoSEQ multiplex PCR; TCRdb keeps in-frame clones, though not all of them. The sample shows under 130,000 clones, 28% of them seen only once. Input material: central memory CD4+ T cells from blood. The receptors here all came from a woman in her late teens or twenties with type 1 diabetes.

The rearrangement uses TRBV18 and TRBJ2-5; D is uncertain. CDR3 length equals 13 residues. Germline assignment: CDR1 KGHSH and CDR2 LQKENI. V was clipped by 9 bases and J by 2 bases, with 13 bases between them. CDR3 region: CASSLLTQETQYF. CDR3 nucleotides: TGTGCCAGTTCCCTGTTAACACAAGAGACCCAGTACTTC.

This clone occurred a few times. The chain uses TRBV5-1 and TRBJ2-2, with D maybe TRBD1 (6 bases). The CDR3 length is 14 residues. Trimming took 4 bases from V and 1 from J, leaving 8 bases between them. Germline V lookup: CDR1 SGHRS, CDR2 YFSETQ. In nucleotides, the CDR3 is TGCGCCAGCAGCGCGGACAGGAACACCGGGGAGCTGTTTTTT. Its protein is CASSADRNTGELFF.

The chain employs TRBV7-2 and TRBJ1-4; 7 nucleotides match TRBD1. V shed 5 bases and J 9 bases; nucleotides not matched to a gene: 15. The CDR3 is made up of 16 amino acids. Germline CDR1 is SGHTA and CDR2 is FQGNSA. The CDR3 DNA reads TGTGCCAGCAGCAAAGGGTTGAGGGACAGCGATAAAAAACTGTTTTTT. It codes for CASSKGLRDSDKKLFF.

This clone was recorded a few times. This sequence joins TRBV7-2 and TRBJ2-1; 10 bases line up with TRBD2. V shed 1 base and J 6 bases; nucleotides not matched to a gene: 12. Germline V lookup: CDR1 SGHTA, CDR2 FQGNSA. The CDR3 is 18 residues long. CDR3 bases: TGTGCCAGCAGCTTAGTGCGAGCGGGAGGGCCGACTTCCAATGAGCAGTTCTTC. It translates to CASSLVRAGGPTSNEQFF. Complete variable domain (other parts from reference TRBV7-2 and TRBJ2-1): GAGVSQSPSNKVTEKGKDVELRCDPISGHTALYWYRQSLGQGLEFLIYFQGNSAPDKSGLPSDRFSAERTGGSVSTLTIQRTQQEDSAVYLCASSLVRAGGPTSNEQFFGPGTRLTVL.

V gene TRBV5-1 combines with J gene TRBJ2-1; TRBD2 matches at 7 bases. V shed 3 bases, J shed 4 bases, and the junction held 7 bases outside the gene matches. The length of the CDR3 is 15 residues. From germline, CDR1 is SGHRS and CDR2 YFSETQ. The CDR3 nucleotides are TGCGCCAGCAGCTCCATAGCGGGCCAATACAATGAGCAGTTCTTC. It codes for CASSSIAGQYNEQFF.

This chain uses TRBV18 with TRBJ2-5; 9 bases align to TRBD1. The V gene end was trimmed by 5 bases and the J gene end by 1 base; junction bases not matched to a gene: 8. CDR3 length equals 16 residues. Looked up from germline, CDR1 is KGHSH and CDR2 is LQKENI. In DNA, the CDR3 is TGTGCCAGCTCATCCACCGGGACAGGGTTCCAAGAGACCCAGTACTTC. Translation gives CASSSTGTGFQETQYF. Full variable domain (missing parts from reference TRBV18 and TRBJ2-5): NAGVMQNPRHLVRRRGQEARLRCSPMKGHSHVYWYRQLPEEGLKFMVYLQKENIIDESGMPKERFSAEFPKEGPSILRIQQVVRGDSAAYFCASSSTGTGFQETQYFGPGTRLLVL.

CDR3 residues: CATSSSSGMGSSTDTQYF. In DNA, the CDR3 is TGTGCCACCAGCAGCTCTAGCGGGATGGGCTCTAGCACAGATACGCAGTATTTT. The rearrangement uses TRBV15 and TRBJ2-3; 9 bases align to TRBD2. The CDR3 is made up of 18 amino acids. V lost 3 bases to trimming and J lost 0 bases; unmatched junction nucleotides: 10. Germline V gene data show CDR1 as LNHNV and CDR2 as YYDKDF (reference sequence).

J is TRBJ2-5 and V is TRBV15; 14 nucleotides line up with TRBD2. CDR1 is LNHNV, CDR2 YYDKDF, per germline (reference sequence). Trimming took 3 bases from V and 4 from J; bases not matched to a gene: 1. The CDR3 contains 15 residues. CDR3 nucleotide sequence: TGTGCCACCAGCAGCGGGACTAGCGGGAGAGAGACCCAGTACTTC. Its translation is CATSSGTSGRETQYF.

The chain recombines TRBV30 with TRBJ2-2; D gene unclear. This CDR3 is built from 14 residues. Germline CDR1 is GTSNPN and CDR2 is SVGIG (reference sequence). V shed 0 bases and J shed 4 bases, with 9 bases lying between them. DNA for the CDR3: TGTGCCTGGAGTGTACCGCGAGGCACCGGGGAGCTGTTTTTT. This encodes CAWSVPRGTGELFF.

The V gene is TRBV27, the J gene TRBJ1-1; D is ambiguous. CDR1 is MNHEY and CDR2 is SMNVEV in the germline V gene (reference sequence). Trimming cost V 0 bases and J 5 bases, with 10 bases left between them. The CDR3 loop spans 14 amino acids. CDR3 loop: CASSLSRGITEAFF. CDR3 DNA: TGTGCCAGCAGTTTATCGAGAGGGATTACTGAAGCTTTCTTT.